These 2 T cell receptor beta chains were all obtained from the same sample, sequenced in a study of graft-versus-host responses after intestinal transplantation. Sequencing used immunoSEQ multiplex PCR; TCRdb keeps in-frame clones, though not all of them. There are tens of thousands of clones in the sample; about 89% occur only once, and around 5.1% lies in the top ten. The input for sequencing was PBMCs, taken roughly 680 days after intestinal transplant. The receptors originated from a human patient who received an intestinal transplant, so some T cells may come from the graft donor.

This clone was recorded a few times. The V call is TRBV10-3, the J call TRBJ1-4; TRBD1 aligns across 10 bases. V dropped 4 bases and J dropped 8; count of bases not matched to a gene: 4. The CDR3 has 14 residues. Germline-derived CDR1 and CDR2 are ENHRY and SYGVKD. In DNA, the CDR3 is TGTGCCATCAGTGCCGGGACAGGGGCCGAAAAACTGTTTTTT. The encoded protein is CAISAGTGAEKLFF.

The chain employs TRBV4-2 and TRBJ2-4; TRBD1 matches 8 bases. The germline gives CDR1 LGHNA, CDR2 YNFKEQ. The trim removed 1 base at V and 7 bases at J, leaving 6 bases unmatched. This CDR3 spans 15 amino acids. Written as DNA, the CDR3 is TGTGCCAGCAGCCAAGCTCCGGGACAGGCCAACATTCAGTACTTC. Translation gives CASSQAPGQANIQYF.